Presented here are 24 T cell receptor beta chains from one specimen sequenced in a study of response to subunit inactivated influenza vaccine. TCRdb reprocessed the RT-PCR reads with MiXCR, giving one entry per CDR3 protein. The sample lists more than 600,000 distinct CDR3 sequences, 15% to 20% occurring once. The sequencing used PBMCs from blood, collected 5 to 6 days after vaccination. Source of these receptors: a man between 45 and 60 years old who received an inactivated influenza vaccine.

This chain connects TRBV20-1 to TRBJ2-7; tentative D call: TRBD1 (5 bases). The V end was cut by 5 bases, the J end by 0 bases, with 11 bases between. Germline CDR1 and CDR2: DFQATT and SNEGSKA (reference sequence). There are 13 residues in the CDR3. CDR3 residues: CSAETELSYEQYF. CDR3 coding DNA: TGCAGTGCTGAGACAGAACTCTCCTACGAGCAGTACTTC.

The chain carries TRBV7-2 and TRBJ2-3, with a weak D call TRBD2 (6 bases). CDR1 SGHTA and CDR2 FQGNSA come from the germline V gene. This CDR3 region has 16 residues. V was clipped by 1 base and J by 3 bases, with 14 bases between them. CDR3 residues: CASSLGLLARTDTQYF. The CDR3 DNA follows: TGTGCCAGCAGCTTAGGGCTTCTAGCGAGGACAGATACGCAGTATTTT.

The chain links TRBV11-2 to TRBJ1-4; D gene ambiguous. The V gene's germline CDR1 is SGHAT and CDR2 FQNNGV. V was clipped by 1 base and J by 7 bases, with 28 bases between them. This CDR3 contains 20 residues. DNA for the CDR3: TGTGCCAGCAGCTTAGTTGGCCCGACCTCCCCGGATGGAAGACGTGAAAAACTGTTTTTT. Its translation is CASSLVGPTSPDGRREKLFF. Drawing the rest from reference TRBV11-2 and TRBJ1-4, the complete variable domain is EAGVAQSPRYKIIEKRQSVAFWCNPISGHATLYWYQQILGQGPKLLIQFQNNGVVDDSQLPKDRFSAERLKGVDSTLKIQPAKLEDSAVYLCASSLVGPTSPDGRREKLFFGSGTQLSVL.

The rearrangement uses TRBV9 and TRBJ2-1, with D perhaps TRBD2 (5 bases). This CDR3 is built from 15 residues. Trimming left V 0 bases short and J 5 bases short, with 12 bases between. Per the germline V gene, CDR1 is SGDLS and CDR2 is YYNGEE. CDR3 residues: CASSVAGYSNNEQFF. CDR3 DNA: TGTGCCAGCAGCGTAGCGGGGTACTCAAACAATGAGCAGTTCTTC.

This clonotype has at least ten counts. This chain joins TRBV25-1 and TRBJ1-1; tentative D call: TRBD1 (6 bases). Trimming removed 0 bases at V and 0 bases at J, with 14 bases between. Germline lookup yields CDR1 MGHDK and CDR2 SYGVNS. The CDR3 consists of 17 residues. CDR3 region: CASSEYPDSSLNTEAFF. CDR3 in DNA: TGTGCCAGCAGTGAATACCCGGACAGTAGCCTGAACACTGAAGCTTTCTTT.

This clonotype was picked up a small number of times. The chain carries TRBV5-1 and TRBJ2-1; a possible D gene is TRBD1 (6 bases). The CDR3 spans 15 residues. The V gene lost 0 bases and the J gene lost 7 bases, with 14 bases spanning the gap. Germline-derived CDR1 and CDR2 are SGHRS and YFSETQ. The CDR3 here is CASSLVEGVQNEQFF. DNA of the CDR3: TGCGCCAGCAGCTTGGTAGAGGGGGTTCAGAATGAGCAGTTCTTC.

The chain links TRBV4-1 to TRBJ2-3, with D uncertain. V was clipped by 0 bases and J by 6 bases, with 10 bases between them. CDR1 is MGHRA, CDR2 YSYEKL, per germline. This CDR3 contains 14 residues. The chain's CDR3 is CASSQDSQADTQYF. CDR3 bases: TGCGCCAGCAGCCAAGATTCCCAGGCGGATACGCAGTATTTT.

The CDR3 region has the DNA TGTGCCAGCAGCTTAGCGCTAGCGGGACACGCCGGGGAGCTGTTTTTT. The encoded protein is CASSLALAGHAGELFF. This chain joins TRBV7-2 and TRBJ2-2, with 9 bases fitting TRBD2. V gave up 0 bases and J gave up 6 bases; unmatched junction bases: 5. The CDR3 has 16 amino acids. Germline loops: CDR1 SGHTA, CDR2 FQGNSA.

This clonotype appeared a few times. V and J are TRBV3-1 and TRBJ2-5; D possibly corresponds to TRBD2 (6 bases). Germline assignment: CDR1 LGHDT and CDR2 YNNKEL (reference sequence). The CDR3 totals 13 residues. Deletions cut 3 bases from V and 5 bases from J, with 10 bases between. CDR3 in amino acids: CASSHGGMETQYF. The CDR3 region has the DNA TGTGCCAGCAGCCATGGGGGGATGGAGACCCAGTACTTC.

This clonotype occurred once. The chain links TRBV7-3 to TRBJ2-7; D is possibly TRBD1 (5 bases). Trimming took off 3 bases at V and 2 bases at J, with 14 bases between the two ends. This CDR3 has 15 amino acids. CDR1 and CDR2 (germline): SGHTA, FQGTGA. The CDR3 reads CASSLQGGLAYEQYF. CDR3 coding DNA: TGTGCCAGCAGCTTGCAGGGTGGTTTAGCCTACGAGCAGTACTTC. The complete variable domain, with remaining parts taken from reference TRBV7-3 and TRBJ2-7, reads GAGVSQTPSNKVTEKGKYVELRCDPISGHTALYWYRQSLGQGPEFLIYFQGTGAADDSGLPNDRFFAVRPEGSVSTLKIQRTERGDSAVYLCASSLQGGLAYEQYFGPGTRLTVT.

V gene TRBV18 combines with J gene TRBJ1-1; D is undetermined. Germline-derived CDR1 and CDR2 are KGHSH and LQKENI. The CDR3 consists of 14 residues. V dropped 3 bases and J dropped 1 base, with 9 bases sitting between them. Here the CDR3 reads CASSPGIQNTEAFF. The CDR3, as DNA: TGTGCCAGCTCACCGGGGATACAGAACACTGAAGCTTTCTTT. Full variable domain (outside the CDR3, taken from reference TRBV18 and TRBJ1-1): NAGVMQNPRHLVRRRGQEARLRCSPMKGHSHVYWYRQLPEEGLKFMVYLQKENIIDESGMPKERFSAEFPKEGPSILRIQQVVRGDSAAYFCASSPGIQNTEAFFGQGTRLTVV.

This clonotype occurred many times. The chain couples TRBV7-7 to TRBJ2-1; 9 nucleotides align to TRBD1. The CDR3 runs 16 residues. V gave up 1 base and J gave up 4 bases; unmatched junction bases: 5. Germline assignment: CDR1 SSHAT and CDR2 FNYEAQ (reference sequence). The CDR3 DNA is TGTGCCAGCAGCTTAGGGGGGGGGACAGGGTACAATGAGCAGTTCTTC. Translated: CASSLGGGTGYNEQFF.

The V gene is TRBV6-6, the J gene TRBJ1-2; D remains ambiguous. Trimming removed 6 bases at V and 4 bases at J, with 12 bases between. Germline lookup yields CDR1 MNHNY and CDR2 SVGAGI (reference sequence). The CDR3 runs to 13 residues. The CDR3 here is CASRERVIYGYTF. The CDR3 bases are TGTGCCAGCAGGGAAAGGGTTATCTATGGCTACACCTTC.

This chain joins TRBV24-1 and TRBJ1-1; 9 nucleotides match TRBD1. The length of the CDR3 is 15 residues. The germline V gene has CDR1 KGHDR and CDR2 SFDVKD. Germline trimming cut 7 bases from V and 1 base from J; bases unmatched to any gene: 6. CDR3 sequence (DNA): TGTGCCACCAGAGGGACAGGGAGTTCGAACACTGAAGCTTTCTTT. As protein: CATRGTGSSNTEAFF.

The chain has TRBV11-2 and TRBJ2-1; D may be TRBD2 (5 bases). Germline loops: CDR1 SGHAT, CDR2 FQNNGV. V was shortened by 3 bases and J by 3 bases, with 15 bases between the two germline ends. This CDR3 is 16 amino acids long. The CDR3 loop is CASSFGAGRLYNEQFF. In DNA form, the CDR3 reads TGTGCCAGCAGCTTCGGCGCGGGTCGCCTCTACAATGAGCAGTTCTTC. The entire variable domain, with the rest obtained from reference TRBV11-2 and TRBJ2-1, is as follows: EAGVAQSPRYKIIEKRQSVAFWCNPISGHATLYWYQQILGQGPKLLIQFQNNGVVDDSQLPKDRFSAERLKGVDSTLKIQPAKLEDSAVYLCASSFGAGRLYNEQFFGPGTRLTVL.

This clonotype came up many times. The chain couples TRBV29-1 to TRBJ2-1, with D possibly being TRBD2 (6 bases). CDR3 length: 13 residues. Germline CDR1 and CDR2: SQVTM and ANQGSEA. The ends were cut back, 6 bases at V and 2 bases at J, with 11 bases in the middle. DNA for the CDR3: TGCAGCGTCCGGAGGGCCACCTACAATGAGCAGTTCTTC. The encoded protein is CSVRRATYNEQFF.

This clonotype has at least ten counts. The chain's CDR3 is CASSVGTGTTSNEKLFF. DNA for the CDR3: TGTGCCAGCAGCGTAGGGACAGGGACCACTTCAAATGAAAAACTGTTTTTT. The rearrangement links TRBV9 to TRBJ1-4; 8 nucleotides agree with TRBD1. CDR1 SGDLS and CDR2 YYNGEE come from the germline V gene. The J segment lost 5 bases and the V segment lost 0 bases, leaving 9 bases of the junction unmatched. This CDR3 has 17 residues.

This clonotype was observed a few times. The chain combines TRBV5-5 with TRBJ2-1, with 7 positions matching TRBD2. Germline-derived CDR1 and CDR2 are SGHKS and YYEKEE (reference sequence). The CDR3 extends over 16 amino acids. V trimming: 0 bases; J trimming: 0 bases; junction bases outside the gene matches: 3. The CDR3 DNA reads TGTGCCAGCAGCTTGGAAGCGGGAAACTCCTACAATGAGCAGTTCTTC. This translates into CASSLEAGNSYNEQFF.

The V call is TRBV5-5, the J call TRBJ1-2; no reliable D call. CDR1 is SGHKS, CDR2 YYEKEE, per germline (reference sequence). The CDR3 is made up of 14 amino acids. Deletions cut 4 bases from V and 1 base from J, with 11 bases between. CDR3 DNA sequence: TGTGCCAGCAGCACATTGACCGATAACTATGGCTACACCTTC. Translating gives CASSTLTDNYGYTF. The whole variable domain, remainder taken from reference TRBV5-5 and TRBJ1-2, is DAGVTQSPTHLIKTRGQQVTLRCSPISGHKSVSWYQQVLGQGPQFIFQYYEKEERGRGNFPDRFSARQFPNYSSELNVNALLLGDSALYLCASSTLTDNYGYTFGSGTRLTVV.

There are a few counts of this clonotype. J is TRBJ2-5 and V is TRBV29-1; TRBD2 matches at 9 bases. Germline CDR1 SQVTM, CDR2 ANQGSEA. With 3 bases clipped from V and 5 bases from J, the junction kept 4 bases outside the gene matches. This CDR3 has 13 amino acids. For the CDR3, the DNA is TGCAGCGTTGACGCAGGACTAGCGGAGACCCAGTACTTC. It codes for CSVDAGLAETQYF.

The chain employs TRBV5-1 and TRBJ2-7; D may be TRBD1 or TRBD2 (5 bases each). CDR1 is SGHRS, CDR2 YFSETQ, per germline. CDR3 length equals 16 residues. Trimming pared 4 bases from V and 5 bases from J, leaving 22 bases between. The CDR3 protein is CASSPYPGAPGNEQYF. The CDR3 nucleotides read TGCGCCAGCAGCCCTTACCCCGGGGCGCCGGGCAACGAGCAGTACTTC.

Many counts were recorded for this clonotype. Germline and junction disagree at one end, which may indicate a read error. The chain carries TRBV7-6 and TRBJ2-7; 10 nucleotides agree with TRBD2. In germline, CDR1 is SGHVS, CDR2 FNYEAQ. The CDR3 has 14 amino acids. This chain's CDR3 is CASSLAGDPYEQYF. In DNA form, the CDR3 reads TGTGCCAGCAGCCTAGCGGGAGATCCCTACGAGCAGTACTTC.

V usage is TRBV5-1 and J usage is TRBJ2-1; D call uncertain. The germline CDR1 and CDR2 sequences are SGHRS and YFSETQ. V dropped 4 bases and J dropped 1 base, with 6 bases sitting between them. This CDR3 region has 13 residues. CDR3 nucleotides: TGCGCCAGCAGCACCCCTTCCTACAATGAGCAGTTCTTC. This codes for CASSTPSYNEQFF.

This chain uses TRBV21-1 with TRBJ2-1; the table's D call, TRBD2, has no DNA check behind it. TRBV21-1 is a listed pseudogene. The CDR3 extends over 13 amino acids. The chain's CDR3 is CASRGREECEQFF. The CDR3 DNA reads TGTGCCAGCAGAGGGCGGGAGGAGTGTGAGCAGTTCTTC.